What follows are 26 T cell receptor beta chains derived from one specimen sequenced in a study of neurological immune-mediated disorders. TCRdb used MiXCR to reprocess the 5' RACE reads, holding one entry per CDR3 protein. The repertoire holds 65,000 to 70,000 distinct CDR3 sequences, with roughly 3.9% as singletons. The sequenced material came from PBMCs. All receptors come from a man aged 30 to 45 with multiple sclerosis.

This clonotype was seen repeatedly, ten times or more. The J gene is TRBJ2-1, the V gene TRBV6-2 or TRBV6-3; D is undetermined. V was clipped by 4 bases and J by 4 bases, with 8 bases between them. The V gene's germline CDR1 is MNHEY and CDR2 SVGEGT. This CDR3 has 13 amino acids. This chain's CDR3 is CASSSLGYNEQFF. The CDR3 nucleotides are TGTGCCAGCAGTTCACTGGGTTACAATGAGCAGTTCTTC.

This clonotype was detected many times. The rearrangement uses TRBV7-2 and TRBJ2-1; 7 nucleotides match TRBD2. Germline V CDR1 and CDR2: SGHTA, FQGNSA. CDR3 size: 17 residues. The V gene end was trimmed by 5 bases and the J gene end by 8 bases; junction bases not matched to a gene: 18. In nucleotides, the CDR3 is TGTGCCAGCAGCAGAGGGGCTAGCGGAGCGGTGGGGGATGAGCAGTTCTTC. This translates into CASSRGASGAVGDEQFF.

This clonotype has at least ten counts. The rearrangement links TRBV20-1 to TRBJ2-7, with 9 bases that match TRBD1. V lost 6 bases and J lost 1; bases outside the gene matches: 4. Germline loops: CDR1 DFQATT, CDR2 SNEGSKA (reference sequence). The CDR3 is 13 amino acids. CDR3 loop: CSARTGVSYEQYF. The CDR3 nucleotides are TGCAGTGCGCGGACAGGGGTGTCCTACGAGCAGTACTTC.

This clonotype has a count of ten or more. V usage is TRBV5-1 and J usage is TRBJ2-1; either TRBD1 or TRBD2 may supply D (6 bases each). This CDR3 spans 14 amino acids. CDR1 is SGHRS and CDR2 is YFSETQ in the germline V gene. The V end was cut by 7 bases, the J end by 0 bases, with 11 bases between. CDR3 DNA sequence: TGCGCCAGCGGTTCGGGGGCCTCCTACAATGAGCAGTTCTTC. Protein: CASGSGASYNEQFF.

The sample holds many counts of this clonotype. This chain uses TRBV7-8 with TRBJ1-2; no firm D call. Germline CDR1 reads SGHVS; CDR2 reads FQNEAQ. Deletions cut 6 bases from V and 5 bases from J, with 22 bases between. The CDR3 loop spans 16 amino acids. The CDR3 sequence is CASSQSWRPQSYGYTF. The DNA for the CDR3 is TGTGCCAGCAGTCAAAGTTGGAGGCCGCAGAGTTATGGCTACACCTTC. The complete variable domain, with remaining parts taken from reference TRBV7-8 and TRBJ1-2, reads GAGVSQSPRYKVAKRGQDVALRCDPISGHVSLFWYQQALGQGPEFLTYFQNEAQLDKSGLPSDRFFAERPEGSVSTLKIQRTQQEDSAVYLCASSQSWRPQSYGYTFGSGTRLTVV.

This clonotype was found a few times. The missing conserved phenylalanine or tryptophan at the end of this CDR3 makes a read error likely. The DNA for the CDR3 is TGTGCCAGCAGCTTAGGATCCTACGAGCAGTACAAC. Amino acid sequence: CASSLGSYEQYN. The chain couples TRBV7-9 to TRBJ2-7, with unresolved D. V lost 1 base, J lost 1 base, and 2 bases lay in between. The CDR3 runs 12 residues. Germline CDR1 SEHNR, CDR2 FQNEAQ (reference sequence).

This clonotype was recorded at least ten times. The V gene is TRBV12-3 or TRBV12-4, the J gene TRBJ2-3; D possibly corresponds to TRBD1 (6 bases). The V end lost 4 bases, the J end lost 3 bases, and 11 bases lay between the germline ends. The CDR3 contains 14 residues. The CDR3 loop reads CASSWTQGTDTQYF. The CDR3 DNA reads as TGTGCCAGCAGTTGGACCCAGGGGACAGATACGCAGTATTTT.

This clonotype has a count of ten or more. The rearrangement links TRBV12-3 or TRBV12-4 to TRBJ1-2, with TRBD1 matching over 10 bases. The CDR3 runs to 13 residues. The trim removed 8 bases at V and 7 bases at J, leaving 7 bases unmatched. The chain's CDR3 is CASGLDRGGGYTF. CDR3 DNA sequence: TGTGCCAGCGGGTTGGACAGGGGGGGTGGCTACACCTTC.

Ten or more counts support this clonotype. The CDR3 is CASSGDRISSYEQYF. In DNA, the CDR3 is TGTGCCAGCAGCGGAGACAGGATTAGCTCCTACGAGCAGTACTTC. The chain has TRBV7-9 and TRBJ2-7; a possible D gene is TRBD1 (6 bases). V was clipped by 5 bases and J by 0 bases, with 14 bases between them. Germline V gene lookup returns CDR1 SEHNR and CDR2 FQNEAQ (reference sequence). The CDR3 totals 15 residues.

This clonotype was seen ten or more times. The chain recombines TRBV4-1 with TRBJ2-5; 10 positions match TRBD1. CDR3 size: 16 residues. V dropped 1 base and J dropped 1; count of bases not matched to a gene: 3. In germline, CDR1 is MGHRA, CDR2 YSYEKL. CDR3 nucleotide sequence: TGCGCCAGCAGCCAAGTGACAGGGGGCACCCAAGAGACCCAGTACTTC. Protein: CASSQVTGGTQETQYF.

This clonotype occurred many times. The gene calls are TRBV5-6 and TRBJ2-1; either TRBD1 or TRBD2 may fit D (5 bases each). Trimming removed 7 bases from V and 4 bases from J, with 12 bases in between. CDR3 length equals 13 residues. Germline V lookup: CDR1 SGHDT, CDR2 YYEEEE. CDR3 protein: CASGQDYYNEQFF. Written as DNA, the CDR3 is TGTGCCAGCGGACAAGACTATTACAATGAGCAGTTCTTC.

Many counts were recorded for this clonotype. The chain couples TRBV28 to TRBJ1-2; D is uncertain. The germline V and J ends were trimmed by 1 base and 4 bases, with 10 bases remaining between them. CDR1 and CDR2 (germline): MDHEN, SYDVKM. The CDR3 consists of 14 residues. CDR3 DNA sequence: TGTGCCAGCAGTTTATCCAGGAGAATCTATGGCTACACCTTC. This translates into CASSLSRRIYGYTF.

This clonotype was detected ten times or more. This sequence joins TRBV29-1 and TRBJ2-1; no clear D gene. CDR3 length equals 14 residues. Germline V gene sequence: CDR1 SQVTM, CDR2 ANQGSEA. The V and J ends lost 7 bases and 0 bases respectively, with 13 bases between them. The DNA of the CDR3 is TGCAGCGCCAGTTCCGACCCCTCCTACAATGAGCAGTTCTTC. It translates to CSASSDPSYNEQFF.

This clonotype was seen repeatedly, ten times or more. The V call is TRBV12-3 or TRBV12-4, the J call TRBJ2-3; perhaps TRBD2 as D (6 bases). Trimming cost V 5 bases and J 6 bases, with 24 bases left between them. This CDR3 has 17 amino acids. The CDR3: CASSPSGGAIPRDTQYF. Written as DNA, the CDR3 is TGTGCCAGCAGTCCCTCCGGGGGAGCTATACCACGGGATACGCAGTATTTT.

This clonotype was picked up many times. The rearrangement joins TRBV9 to TRBJ2-1; D unresolved. V lost 2 bases and J 2 bases, leaving 5 bases between the germline ends. CDR1 SGDLS and CDR2 YYNGEE come from the germline V gene. The CDR3 spans 13 residues. CDR3 nucleotide sequence: TGTGCCAGCAGCGTCACGGCCTACAATGAGCAGTTCTTC. Its translation: CASSVTAYNEQFF.

This clonotype was seen repeatedly, ten times or more. The CDR3 region has the DNA TGTGCCAGCAGCGTAGGGGGGGGGAATGAGCAGTTCTTC. Its protein is CASSVGGGNEQFF. The V gene is TRBV9, the J gene TRBJ2-1; 7 positions match TRBD2. The J segment lost 7 bases and the V segment lost 0 bases, leaving 1 base of the junction unmatched. The CDR3 contains 13 residues. Germline CDR1 reads SGDLS; CDR2 reads YYNGEE.

This clonotype appeared many times. The rearrangement links TRBV12-3 or TRBV12-4 to TRBJ1-1, with D maybe TRBD1 (5 bases). Trimming removed 3 bases at V and 0 bases at J, with 8 bases between. This CDR3 region has 14 residues. Here the CDR3 DNA reads TGTGCCAGCAGTTTCCGGGGCCTGAACACTGAAGCTTTCTTT. Translated: CASSFRGLNTEAFF.

This clonotype occurred many times. The chain combines TRBV20-1 with TRBJ2-5; 10 positions match TRBD2. The V gene end was trimmed by 5 bases and the J gene end by 5 bases; junction bases not matched to a gene: 5. The CDR3 is 13 residues long. The germline CDR1 and CDR2 sequences are DFQATT and SNEGSKA (reference sequence). The CDR3 region is CSAHPAGGETQYF. CDR3 bases: TGCAGTGCTCACCCAGCGGGAGGGGAGACCCAGTACTTC.

In this sample, this clonotype turned up many times. The chain couples TRBV7-8 to TRBJ2-3; a possible D gene is TRBD2 (6 bases). The CDR3 spans 13 residues. With 5 bases removed from V and 9 bases from J, the gap between germline ends came to 15 bases. The germline CDR1 and CDR2 sequences are SGHVS and FQNEAQ. The CDR3 nucleotides are TGTGCCAGCAGCGAGAGACTAGACATGACGCAGTATTTT. As protein: CASSERLDMTQYF.

In its sample, this clonotype was seen many times. The chain employs TRBV20-1 and TRBJ2-5, with TRBD1 identical over 10 bases. Germline V lookup: CDR1 DFQATT, CDR2 SNEGSKA (reference sequence). The V and J ends lost 5 bases and 5 bases, in that order; junction bases with no gene match: 5. CDR3 length: 13 amino acids. CDR3 nucleotide sequence: TGCAGTGCTTGGGGGACAGGGGACGAGACCCAGTACTTC. Protein sequence: CSAWGTGDETQYF.

This clonotype was counted ten times or more. The rearrangement links TRBV4-3 to TRBJ1-1; D might be TRBD1 (5 bases). This CDR3 contains 14 residues. V lost 4 bases and J 0 bases, leaving 9 bases between the germline ends. The germline CDR1 and CDR2 sequences are LGHNA and YSLEER. CDR3 residues: CASSPRDMNTEAFF. In DNA, the CDR3 is TGCGCCAGCAGCCCCAGGGATATGAACACTGAAGCTTTCTTT.

This clonotype has ten or more counts. The chain has TRBV7-7 and TRBJ2-3, with D possibly being TRBD2 (6 bases). The CDR3 contains 15 residues. CDR1 is SSHAT and CDR2 is FNYEAQ in the germline V gene (reference sequence). Between the trimmed V and J ends, which lost 5 bases and 0 bases, there was a span of 12 bases. In DNA form, the CDR3 reads TGTGCCAGCAGCCTCGGGGGTCCGAGCACAGATACGCAGTATTTT. Translating gives CASSLGGPSTDTQYF.

This clonotype has at least ten counts. V is TRBV5-1 and J is TRBJ2-7, with no clear D. Germline V gene sequence: CDR1 SGHRS, CDR2 YFSETQ. This CDR3 spans 14 amino acids. Trimming stripped 2 bases from V and 2 bases from J, with 11 bases between. CDR3 region: CASSLQGSTYEQYF. CDR3 nucleotide sequence: TGCGCCAGCAGCTTACAAGGATCCACCTACGAGCAGTACTTC.

This clonotype has ten or more counts. The rearrangement uses TRBV7-2 and TRBJ1-2, with 10 bases lining up with TRBD1. The CDR3 has 15 residues. V lost 3 bases to trimming and J lost 4 bases; unmatched junction nucleotides: 5. From germline, CDR1 is SGHTA and CDR2 FQGNSA. The CDR3 spells CASSFDRGPGYGYTF. The CDR3 DNA reads TGTGCCAGCAGCTTTGACAGGGGGCCGGGCTATGGCTACACCTTC.

This clonotype has ten or more counts. This chain's CDR3 is CASSSQGNQPQHF. In DNA form, the CDR3 reads TGTGCCAGTAGTTCACAGGGTAATCAGCCCCAGCATTTT. This chain links TRBV19 with TRBJ1-5, with D perhaps matching TRBD1 (6 bases). The CDR3 consists of 13 residues. Deletions cut 5 bases from V and 4 bases from J, with 9 bases between. Germline V CDR1 and CDR2: LNHDA, SQIVND (reference sequence).

This clonotype has only a few counts. At one end, the junction sequence differs from germline, possibly due to a read error. The V and J genes are TRBV5-1 and TRBJ1-5, with D unresolved. This CDR3 has 13 residues. CDR1 SGHRS and CDR2 YFSETQ come from the germline V gene. CDR3 residues: CASSRGSDQPQNF. CDR3 coding DNA: TGCGCCAGCAGCCGAGGATCGGATCAGCCCCAGAATTTT.